A single T cell receptor beta chain is shown here with its context. Its antigen remains unknown. The sample originates from a study of blood T cells in healthy people across ages. Findings and limits, study-wide: Compared with aged donors, long-lived donors showed fewer expanded clones, suggesting selection.

Sample-barcoded 5' priming and a J-beta primer mix drove a second PCR of 7 to 11 cycles. Per-sample output comprised a minimum of 3 million paired-end reads containing CDR3. TCRdb re-called the 5' RACE reads with MiXCR, one entry per CDR3 protein. The top ten hold over 2% of the sample, which has 2 million or so distinct CDR3 sequences, around half seen once. Germline values: CDR1 SGDLS, CDR2 YYNGEE. This CDR3 comprises 17 residues. With V trimmed by 0 bases and J by 2 bases, 5 bases remained unmatched. The sequence came from a woman aged 35 to 49 in good health. The sequenced sample was blood. J is TRBJ2-1 and V is TRBV9, with TRBD2 matching 10 bases. The CDR3 sequence is CASSVAASGGPYNEQFF. The CDR3 coding sequence is TGTGCCAGCAGCGTAGCCGCTAGCGGGGGCCCCTACAATGAGCAGTTCTTC.